This T cell receptor (beta chain) stems from a study of blood T cell repertoires in COVID-19 (TCRdb year 2020). Study-level background: Collaborator samples came from the United States, Italy and Spain and covered acute and convalescent phases of COVID-19. Nearly every sample came with metadata listing a de-identified subject ID, COVID-19 status, age in years and sex. Where available, HLA class I and class II types were taken from metadata supplied by the sample provider and were not determined by assay-based typing. The repertoires were released in a freely available public database intended as a resource for research on the immune response to SARS-CoV-2. Subjects who had been exposed to COVID-19, were actively infected with it, or had recovered from it provided the deeply sampled blood TCRbeta repertoires that made up the dataset. Samples came from the ongoing ImmuneRACE study (first 160 participants) plus 1,254 subjects from 6 global collaborators. The prospective study material was composed of cDNA or gDNA derived from T cells, B-cell-depleted T cells, or PBMCs. What the research found in general, with its limitations: Clinical and demographic metadata were provided uncurated, with the amount varying by source and participant.

Samples from volunteer blood donors who had recovered from COVID-19 were contributed by a second Seattle source. Each collaborating institution followed its own protocols to collect whole blood in K2EDTA tubes. For TCRbeta analysis, collaborator samples were shipped as frozen whole blood, as isolated PBMCs, or as DNA extracted from either sample type. TCRbeta CDR3 regions were amplified from genomic DNA using the immunoSEQ Assay, a bias-controlled multiplex PCR. The authors processed their data as follows. Nucleated cell counts per sample were estimated from amplification of reference gene primers within the assay. To quantify the absolute abundance of each unique TCRbeta CDR3 rearrangement, sequence reads were collapsed and filtered. For each sample, productive Simpson clonality was calculated as the square root of Simpson's diversity index across productive rearrangements. TCRdb obtained this table from immuneACCESS and retained in-frame rearrangements with V and J assigned. These tables miss some clones; where compared with another copy, unresolved V genes account for less than half of the shortfall, and the remainder is unexplained. That table gives V, J and clone size, and the DNA gave D and trimming. The sample has 200,000 to 300,000 clones on record, over 80% of them singletons. Roughly 1.6% of the sample is in the top ten clones.

The CDR3 numbers 13 residues from cysteine through phenylalanine. Just the 39-base CDR3 DNA is kept, in frame starting at base 1. V has 5 bases trimmed and J has 7 bases trimmed; junction bases matching no gene number 11. According to the germline V gene, CDR1 reads SQVTM and CDR2 reads ANQGSEA. Note on this clone: It lacks a known antigen. No per-base quality is available; no much larger clone lies one base away.

Sequences were obtained from peripheral blood. The chain is encoded by TRBV29-1 joined to TRBJ2-7, with 7 middle bases fitting TRBD1. The receptor comes from a woman between 35 and 50 years old who had recovered from COVID-19. This receptor has the CDR3 CSVRAGGSGEQYF. The DNA is TGCAGCGTTCGCGCAGGGGGATCAGGGGAGCAGTACTTC.